The clone carrying this T cell receptor (beta chain) has a handful of counts. Its target is unknown. Naive CD8 T cells underwent sorting with the CD8+CD4-CCR7+CD45RA+ definition. TCRdb processed the PCR reads anew with MiXCR; each CDR3 protein has one entry. Among about half a million distinct CDR3 sequences, 20% to 25% were seen once, and the ten largest hold approximately 0.84%. This sample was included in a study of molecular identifiers for immune sequencing clone quantification. Study-level information: Four portions were sequenced after RNA from about 21,000 or 97,000 naive CD8 cells was split five ways in replicates. Study-level points and caveats: Underestimated sizes of highly expanded clones could result from identical TCR molecules that share a barcode. Effector cells had over 99% of their molecules in clones above 20 RNA copies, while naive cells had under 1%.

This CDR3 has 13 amino acids. Germline V lookup: CDR1 SGHTA, CDR2 FQGTGA. The V and J ends lost 5 bases and 7 bases respectively, with 12 bases between them. Input material: naive CD8+ T cells from blood, with Jurkat cell RNA spiked in. Subset defined: FACS-sorted CD8+CD4-CCR7+CD45RA+ naive T cells. The TCR comes from a human donor in good health. Some libraries in this study had Jurkat cell RNA spiked in. The V and J genes are TRBV7-3 and TRBJ2-1; D is uncertain. The CDR3 loop is CASSQDSRNEQFF. In DNA, the CDR3 is TGTGCCAGCAGCCAAGACTCGCGTAATGAGCAGTTCTTC. The variable domain in full, completed from reference TRBV7-3 and TRBJ2-1, reads GAGVSQTPSNKVTEKGKYVELRCDPISGHTALYWYRQSLGQGPEFLIYFQGTGAADDSGLPNDRFFAVRPEGSVSTLKIQRTERGDSAVYLCASSQDSRNEQFFGPGTRLTVL.